These 15 T cell receptor beta chains were sequenced from one sample in a study of blood T cells in healthy people across ages. The second PCR ran about 6 to 12 cycles with a sample-barcoded 5' primer and J-beta primers. TCRdb reanalysed the 5' RACE reads using MiXCR and keeps one entry per CDR3 protein. This table holds roughly 570,000 distinct CDR3 sequences, about 26% found once. The sequencing sample was made of blood. The receptor set was obtained from a woman aged 70-85 years in good health.

This clonotype has a handful of counts. The chain employs TRBV29-1 and TRBJ2-1, with D perhaps TRBD2 (5 bases). The CDR3 is made up of 14 amino acids. Per germline, CDR1 SQVTM and CDR2 ANQGSEA. V gave up 2 bases and J gave up 15 bases, with 23 bases separating them. DNA of the CDR3: TGCAGCGTTGAACCTAAACCGGGATCCGAATTGACGTTCTTC. Protein product: CSVEPKPGSELTFF.

The rearrangement joins TRBV9 to TRBJ2-5; 14 bases are a match to TRBD2. Losses at the gene ends were 2 bases for V and 2 bases for J; bases not matched to a gene: 5. Germline CDR1 is SGDLS and CDR2 is YYNGEE. CDR3 length equals 17 residues. The CDR3 bases are TGTGCCAGCAGCGTTGGGACTAGCGGGGGCCTACAAGAGACCCAGTACTTC. Translating it yields CASSVGTSGGLQETQYF. Supplemented by reference TRBV9 and TRBJ2-5, the full variable domain reads DSGVTQTPKHLITATGQRVTLRCSPRSGDLSVYWYQQSLDQGLQFLIQYYNGEERAKGNILERFSAQQFPDLHSELNLSSLELGDSALYFCASSVGTSGGLQETQYFGPGTRLLVL.

The chain couples TRBV5-1 to TRBJ1-2; 7 bases align to TRBD1. The CDR3 spans 15 residues. Trimming at V came to 0 bases and at J to 8 bases, leaving 10 bases not matched to a gene. Germline V gene data show CDR1 as SGHRS and CDR2 as YFSETQ. CDR3 region: CASSLGSRGTEGYTF. The CDR3 DNA reads as TGCGCCAGCAGCTTGGGCTCCAGGGGGACGGAGGGCTACACCTTC.

J is TRBJ1-1 and V is TRBV7-2; 7 bases fit TRBD1. V lost 4 bases, J lost 1 base, and 9 bases stayed unmatched. The CDR3 length is 16 residues. Germline values: CDR1 SGHTA, CDR2 FQGNSA. This CDR3 is CASSSSRDSRNTEAFF. DNA of the CDR3: TGTGCCAGCAGCTCATCTAGGGACAGTCGGAACACTGAAGCTTTCTTT.

V gene TRBV7-2 combines with J gene TRBJ1-3; perhaps TRBD1 as D (6 bases). This CDR3 spans 17 amino acids. With 2 bases removed from V and 0 bases from J, the gap between germline ends came to 14 bases. Germline CDR1 reads SGHTA; CDR2 reads FQGNSA. The CDR3 protein is CASSLFGGGGSGNTIYF. CDR3 in DNA: TGTGCCAGCAGCTTATTTGGGGGGGGCGGCTCTGGAAACACCATATATTTT.

V is TRBV10-3 and J is TRBJ1-4, with D unresolved. CDR3 length: 13 residues. Germline lookup yields CDR1 ENHRY and CDR2 SYGVKD. V was shortened by 10 bases and J by 7 bases, with 16 bases between the two germline ends. The CDR3 bases are TGTGCCAGCCAGTCGGTGGCGGGTGAAAAACTGTTTTTT. Amino acids: CASQSVAGEKLFF.

The chain joins TRBV20-1 to TRBJ1-2, with D hard to call. The CDR3 runs 10 residues. V was trimmed by 3 bases and J by 8 bases, leaving 7 bases between them. Germline V CDR1 and CDR2: DFQATT, SNEGSKA (reference sequence). CDR3 loop: CSASSWGYTF. The CDR3 region has the DNA TGCAGTGCTAGTAGCTGGGGCTACACCTTC.

About this clonotype: A junction end diverges from the germline sequence, so it may reflect a read error. This rearrangement joins TRBV7-7 to TRBJ2-5, with 7 bases identical to TRBD1. Germline V gene sequence: CDR1 SSHAT, CDR2 FNYEAQ (reference sequence). CDR3 size: 13 residues. Here the CDR3 DNA reads TGTGCCAGCAGCTTACAGGGGGTGGAGATCCAGTACTTC. Translating gives CASSLQGVEIQYF.

The chain joins TRBV28 to TRBJ1-3; D gene unclear. V lost 7 bases and J 0 bases, leaving 7 bases between the germline ends. CDR3 size: 13 residues. The V gene's germline CDR1 is MDHEN and CDR2 SYDVKM. The CDR3: CASTRISGNTIYF. The CDR3 region has the DNA TGTGCCAGCACTAGAATCTCTGGAAACACCATATATTTT.

CDR3 sequence reads: CAISEQGREKLFF. The CDR3 DNA follows: TGTGCCATCAGTGAACAGGGACGTGAAAAACTGTTTTTT. The V gene is TRBV10-3, the J gene TRBJ1-4; tentatively, D is TRBD1 (6 bases). This CDR3 is 13 amino acids long. V was clipped by 3 bases and J by 7 bases, with 9 bases between them. From germline, CDR1 is ENHRY and CDR2 SYGVKD.

The chain is built from TRBV29-1 and TRBJ2-7, with D uncertain. The CDR3 runs 13 residues. Germline values: CDR1 SQVTM, CDR2 ANQGSEA. The germline V and J ends were trimmed by 3 bases and 1 base, with 10 bases remaining between them. CDR3 coding DNA: TGCAGCGTTGACGGAACTTCTTCCTACGAGCAGTACTTC. This gives the protein CSVDGTSSYEQYF.

A note on this clonotype: Germline is not matched at one junction end, which may reflect a read error. The V call is TRBV7-2, the J call TRBJ1-2; D possibly corresponds to TRBD1 (5 bases). The CDR3 spans 14 residues. Germline V gene lookup returns CDR1 SGHTA and CDR2 FQGNSA. The CDR3 coding sequence is TGTGCCAGTAGCTCCGGCCTGGGGGAGCGGGGCTACACCTTC. It translates to CASSSGLGERGYTF. The variable domain in full, with the rest retrieved from reference TRBV7-2 and TRBJ1-2, is GAGVSQSPSNKVTEKGKDVELRCDPISGHTALYWYRQSLGQGLEFLIYFQGNSAPDKSGLPSDRFSAERTGGSVSTLTIQRTQQEDSAVYLCASSSGLGERGYTFGSGTRLTVV.

In this sample, this clonotype turned up a few times. The genes are TRBV4-3 and TRBJ2-1; 7 bases align to TRBD2. The CDR3 consists of 18 residues. Trimming at V came to 4 bases and at J to 4 bases, leaving 16 bases not matched to a gene. Germline V gene sequence: CDR1 LGHNA, CDR2 YSLEER. The CDR3 coding sequence is TGCGCCAGCAGCCGAGATGGGCGGAGAGCGGGGTTATACAATGAGCAGTTCTTC. Amino acid sequence: CASSRDGRRAGLYNEQFF.

V gene TRBV7-2 combines with J gene TRBJ2-1; perhaps TRBD1 as D (5 bases). In germline, CDR1 is SGHTA, CDR2 FQGNSA. Trimming removed 5 bases at V and 5 bases at J, with 22 bases between. This CDR3 is 17 amino acids long. CDR3 amino acids: CASSIRGLNVINNEQFF. CDR3 DNA sequence: TGTGCCAGCAGCATTAGGGGTTTGAATGTCATCAACAATGAGCAGTTCTTC.

This clonotype has only a few counts. V is TRBV14 and J is TRBJ2-1, with D perhaps matching TRBD2 (7 bases). The CDR3 is made up of 15 amino acids. Germline CDR1 and CDR2: SGHDN and FVKESK. V was pared by 0 bases and J by 7 bases, with 13 bases between. As DNA, the CDR3 is TGTGCCAGCAGCCAAGAGGGGGGGGCCAGAAATGAGCAGTTCTTC. Amino acid sequence: CASSQEGGARNEQFF.